The 2 T cell receptor beta chains reported below all come from one sample, sequenced in a study of type 1 and type 2 diabetes patients (dated by TCRdb to the mid-2010s). These reads were obtained on an Illumina MiSeq. Genomic DNA from sorted T cell subsets served as template for TCRbeta CDR3 amplification. The TCRbeta CDR3 region was amplified by multiplex PCR with 30 forward and 13 reverse primers. TCRdb passed the public sequencing reads through fastp at Q25 and MiXCR, retaining productive beta sequences. Rows merge per CDR3 protein into single entries with the most common DNA and genes. Here the sample has fewer than 300,000 distinct CDR3 sequences; more than 40% occur a single time. The biggest ten clones account for about an eighth of the sample. The material sequenced was peripheral blood mononuclear cells (PBMCs). Receptor source: a man younger than 30 with type 2 diabetes.

The chain combines TRBV5-4 with TRBJ1-5; D ambiguous. The CDR3 consists of 16 residues. The germline CDR1 and CDR2 sequences are SGHNT and YYREEE (reference sequence). Trimming removed 8 bases from V and 0 bases from J, with 18 bases in between. CDR3 in DNA: TGTGCCAGTAGTCTTTTCGACGCGGATAGCAATCAGCCCCAGCATTTT. Residues: CASSLFDADSNQPQHF.

V usage is TRBV7-2 and J usage is TRBJ2-7; D is ambiguous. The CDR3 runs 12 residues. Trimming took 1 base from V and 5 from J, leaving 6 bases between them. Germline-derived CDR1 and CDR2 are SGHTA and FQGNSA. The CDR3 spells CASSLEAHEQYF. The CDR3 nucleotides are TGTGCCAGCAGCTTAGAGGCCCACGAGCAGTACTTC.